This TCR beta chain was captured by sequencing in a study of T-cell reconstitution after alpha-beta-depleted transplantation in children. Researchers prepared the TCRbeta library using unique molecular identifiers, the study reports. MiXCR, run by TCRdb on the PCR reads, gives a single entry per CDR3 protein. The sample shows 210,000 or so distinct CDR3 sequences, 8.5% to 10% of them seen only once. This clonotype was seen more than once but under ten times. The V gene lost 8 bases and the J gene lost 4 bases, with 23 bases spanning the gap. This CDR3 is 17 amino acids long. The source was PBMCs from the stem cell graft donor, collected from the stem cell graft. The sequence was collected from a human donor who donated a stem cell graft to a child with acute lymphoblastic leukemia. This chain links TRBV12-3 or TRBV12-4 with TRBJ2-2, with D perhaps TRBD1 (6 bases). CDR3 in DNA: TGTGCCAGCGCAAAACAGGGTGGGCATGGAATCACCGGGGAGCTGTTTTTT. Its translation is CASAKQGGHGITGELFF.